This record covers a single TCR beta chain. V was shortened by 1 base and J by 6 bases, with 7 bases between the two germline ends. The CDR3 has 12 amino acids. The germline CDR1 and CDR2 sequences are SGHDT and YYEEEE. The method was immunoSEQ multiplex PCR; TCRdb's version includes in-frame clones alone and lacks a portion of them. The sample records 130,000 to 150,000 clones, around 84% being singletons. This specimen belongs to a study of blood T cell repertoires in COVID-19. The chain employs TRBV5-6 and TRBJ1-2; no definite D call. Sequenced: peripheral blood. The TCR originated in a human donor in a cohort sampled during active COVID-19. CDR3: CASSLNTDGYTF. The CDR3 region has the DNA TGTGCCAGCAGCTTGAATACGGATGGCTACACCTTC.